This T cell receptor (beta chain) was obtained from a study of blood T cell repertoires in COVID-19. The wider study: Samples of COVID-19 (acute and convalescent) were obtained from the United States, Italy and Spain. From T cells, B-cell-depleted T cells, or PBMCs came the material, which was cDNA or gDNA.

After removal of 2 bases from V and 0 bases from J, the junction contained 7 bases not matched to a gene. Per germline, CDR1 LGHDT and CDR2 YNNKEL (reference sequence). The CDR3 extends over 17 amino acids. In the original processing: Reference gene primer amplification gave estimated nucleated cell counts. Clones were sequenced by immunoSEQ multiplex PCR, and TCRdb holds only the in-frame ones, with some missing. The DNA was the basis for D and trimming; V, J and clone size are from that table. The sample has some 45,000 clones, about nine tenths seen once. The sample comprised peripheral blood. The rearrangement uses TRBV3-1 (or the pseudogene TRBV3-2) and TRBJ2-1; 7 positions match TRBD1. The TCR sequence derives from a human donor in a cohort sampled during active COVID-19. The CDR3 DNA follows: TGTGCCAGCAGCCAAAATGGACAGGCGAGCTCCTACAATGAGCAGTTCTTC. Its protein product is CASSQNGQASSYNEQFF.